One and the same sample provided the 2 T cell receptor beta chains below, sequenced in a study of cytomegalovirus exposure and HLA in healthy donors. The study ran its PCR with 60 Vbeta and 13 Jbeta primers. TCRdb's table, derived via immunoSEQ multiplex PCR, lists solely in-frame clones and lacks some. The sample includes around 100,000 clones, around three quarters of them seen just once. What was sequenced was PBMCs. These receptors were obtained from a man in his fifties in good health and CMV-seropositive.

This clone was observed a handful of times. The chain links TRBV19 to TRBJ1-1, with 10 bases aligning to TRBD1. CDR3 length equals 15 residues. The V and J ends lost 4 bases and 1 base, in that order; junction bases with no gene match: 3. Germline V lookup: CDR1 LNHDA, CDR2 SQIVND (reference sequence). CDR3 sequence reads: CASSTWTGGNTEAFF. CDR3 nucleotides: TGTGCCAGTAGTACCTGGACAGGGGGGAACACTGAAGCTTTCTTT.

V and J are TRBV7-3 and TRBJ1-2; the D gene is possibly TRBD1 (6 bases). The CDR3 totals 16 residues. Trimming shortened V by 4 bases and J by 6 bases, and 21 bases separated the two germline ends. Germline V gives CDR1 SGHTA, CDR2 FQGTGA. CDR3 nucleotides: TGTGCCAGCAGCTCGAGTCTCGGGGGGCGCGACGATGGCTACACCTTC. This sequence encodes CASSSSLGGRDDGYTF.